This entry features one TCR beta chain sequence. Its antigen is as yet unknown. TCRdb keeps only in-frame clones here, not all; method: immunoSEQ multiplex PCR. The sample consists of about 350,000 clones, roughly 94% of them appearing once. This sample is part of a study of Ad26.COV2.S vaccination and SARS-CoV-2 variants. Study results and limitations: Post-vaccination spike-specific CD8+ and CD4+ T cell responses reportedly had substantial breadth.

This receptor was obtained from a human donor who had recovered from COVID-19. The sequences come from peripheral blood, collected after recovery from COVID-19.

CDR3 residues: CASSSPDSGGPGGETQYF. The CDR3 DNA is TGTGCCAGCAGCTCACCGGATAGCGGGGGGCCCGGCGGGGAGACCCAGTACTTC. The chain carries TRBV7-9 and TRBJ2-5; TRBD2 matches 10 bases. After removal of 4 bases from V and 5 bases from J, the junction contained 16 bases not matched to a gene. There are 18 residues in the CDR3. CDR1 SEHNR and CDR2 FQNEAQ come from the germline V gene (reference sequence).